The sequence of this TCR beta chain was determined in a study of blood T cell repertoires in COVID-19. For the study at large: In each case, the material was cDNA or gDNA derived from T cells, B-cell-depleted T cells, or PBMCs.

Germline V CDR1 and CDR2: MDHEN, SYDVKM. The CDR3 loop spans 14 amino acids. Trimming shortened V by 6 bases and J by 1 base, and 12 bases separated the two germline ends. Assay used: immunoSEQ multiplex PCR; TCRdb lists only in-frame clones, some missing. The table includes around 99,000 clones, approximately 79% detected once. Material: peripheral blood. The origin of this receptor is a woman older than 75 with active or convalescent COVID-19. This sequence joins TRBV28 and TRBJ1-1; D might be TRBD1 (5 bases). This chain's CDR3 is CASRSQGGNTEAFF. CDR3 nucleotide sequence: TGTGCCAGCAGATCCCAGGGCGGGAACACTGAAGCTTTCTTT.